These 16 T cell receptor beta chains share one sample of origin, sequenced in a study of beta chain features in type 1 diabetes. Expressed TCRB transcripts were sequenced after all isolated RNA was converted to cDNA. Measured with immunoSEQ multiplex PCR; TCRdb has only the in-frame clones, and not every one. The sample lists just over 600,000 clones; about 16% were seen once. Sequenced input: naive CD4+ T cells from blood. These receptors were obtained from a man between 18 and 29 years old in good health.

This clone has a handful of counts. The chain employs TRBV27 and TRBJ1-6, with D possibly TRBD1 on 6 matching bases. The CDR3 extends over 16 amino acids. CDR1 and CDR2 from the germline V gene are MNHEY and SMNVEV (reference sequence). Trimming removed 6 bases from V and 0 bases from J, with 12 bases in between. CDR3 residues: CASSPGVSSYNSPLHF. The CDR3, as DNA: TGTGCCAGCAGCCCAGGGGTCAGCTCCTATAATTCACCCCTCCACTTT.

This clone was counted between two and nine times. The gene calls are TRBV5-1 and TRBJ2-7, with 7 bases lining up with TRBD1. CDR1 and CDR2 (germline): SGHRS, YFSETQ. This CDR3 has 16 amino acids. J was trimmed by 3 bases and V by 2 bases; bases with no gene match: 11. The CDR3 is CASSFALGTALYEQYF. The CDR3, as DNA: TGCGCCAGCAGCTTCGCCCTCGGGACAGCTCTCTACGAGCAGTACTTC.

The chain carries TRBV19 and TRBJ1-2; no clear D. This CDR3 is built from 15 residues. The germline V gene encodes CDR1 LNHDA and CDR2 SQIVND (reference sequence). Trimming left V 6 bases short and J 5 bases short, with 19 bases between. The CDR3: CASSRGRGLSYGYTF. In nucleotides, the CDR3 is TGTGCCAGTAGCCGTGGACGGGGTTTGTCGTATGGCTACACCTTC.

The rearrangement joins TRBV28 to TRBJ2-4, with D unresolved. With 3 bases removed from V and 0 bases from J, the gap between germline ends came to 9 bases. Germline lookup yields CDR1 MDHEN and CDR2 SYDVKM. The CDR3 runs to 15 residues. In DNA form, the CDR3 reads TGTGCCAGCAGTTTGGTTCTACTAGCCAAAAACATTCAGTACTTC. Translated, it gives CASSLVLLAKNIQYF.

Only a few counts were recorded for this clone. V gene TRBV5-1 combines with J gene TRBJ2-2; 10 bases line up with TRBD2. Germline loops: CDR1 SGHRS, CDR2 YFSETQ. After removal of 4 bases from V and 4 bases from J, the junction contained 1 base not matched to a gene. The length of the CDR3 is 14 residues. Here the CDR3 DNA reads TGCGCCAGCAGCCCTAGCGGGAGCACCGGGGAGCTGTTTTTT. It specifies CASSPSGSTGELFF.

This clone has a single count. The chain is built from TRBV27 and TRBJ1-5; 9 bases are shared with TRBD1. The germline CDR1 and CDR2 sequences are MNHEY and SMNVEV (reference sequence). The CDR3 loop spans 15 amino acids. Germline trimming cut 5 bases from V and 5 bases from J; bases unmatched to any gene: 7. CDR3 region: CASSPSRDRDQPQHF. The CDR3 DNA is TGTGCCAGCAGTCCATCCCGGGACAGGGATCAGCCCCAGCATTTT.

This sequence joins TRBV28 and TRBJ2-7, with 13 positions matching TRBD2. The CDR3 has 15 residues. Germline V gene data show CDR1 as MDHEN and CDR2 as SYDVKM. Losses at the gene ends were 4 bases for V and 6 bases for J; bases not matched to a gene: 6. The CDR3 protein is CASSSTSGGALEQYF. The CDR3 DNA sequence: TGTGCCAGCAGTTCAACTAGCGGGGGGGCCCTCGAGCAGTACTTC.

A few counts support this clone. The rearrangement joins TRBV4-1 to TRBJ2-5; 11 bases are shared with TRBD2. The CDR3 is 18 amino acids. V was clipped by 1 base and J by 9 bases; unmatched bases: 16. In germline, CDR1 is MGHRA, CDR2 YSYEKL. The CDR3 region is CASSQGRASGRKGKAQYF. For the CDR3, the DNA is TGCGCCAGCAGCCAAGGGAGGGCTAGCGGGAGGAAGGGGAAGGCCCAGTACTTC.

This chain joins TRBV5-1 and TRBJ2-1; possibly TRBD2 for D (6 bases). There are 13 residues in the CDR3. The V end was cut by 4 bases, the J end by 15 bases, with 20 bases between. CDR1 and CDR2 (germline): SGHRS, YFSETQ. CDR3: CASSEGDSRVGFF. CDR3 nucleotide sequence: TGCGCCAGCAGCGAAGGGGACTCCCGAGTCGGGTTCTTC.

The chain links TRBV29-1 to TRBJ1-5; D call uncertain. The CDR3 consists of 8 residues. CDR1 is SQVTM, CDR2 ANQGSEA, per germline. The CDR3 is CTLVPQHF. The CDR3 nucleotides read TGCACCTTAGTCCCCCAGCATTTT.

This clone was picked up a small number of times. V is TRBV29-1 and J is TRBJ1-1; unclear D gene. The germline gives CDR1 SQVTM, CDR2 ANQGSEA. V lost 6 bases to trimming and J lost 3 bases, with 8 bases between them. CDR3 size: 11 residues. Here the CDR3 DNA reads TGCAGCGTCCTGCGCGACACTGAAGCTTTCTTT. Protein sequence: CSVLRDTEAFF.

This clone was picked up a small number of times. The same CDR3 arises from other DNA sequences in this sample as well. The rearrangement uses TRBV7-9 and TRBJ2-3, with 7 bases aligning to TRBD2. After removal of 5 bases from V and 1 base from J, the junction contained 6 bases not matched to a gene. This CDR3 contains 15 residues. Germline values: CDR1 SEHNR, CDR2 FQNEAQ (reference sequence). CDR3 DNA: TGTGCCAGCAGCCCCAGACGGGGGGGCACAGATACGCAGTATTTT. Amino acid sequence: CASSPRRGGTDTQYF.

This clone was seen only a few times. CDR3 DNA: TGTGCCAGCAGCTTAGCGCTCGGGGGAGGCTACGAGCAGTACTTC. Its protein is CASSLALGGGYEQYF. The chain carries TRBV7-9 and TRBJ2-7, with TRBD2 as a possible D gene (6 bases). The V end lost 0 bases, the J end lost 3 bases, and 12 bases lay between the germline ends. CDR1 SEHNR and CDR2 FQNEAQ come from the germline V gene (reference sequence). The CDR3 is 15 residues long.

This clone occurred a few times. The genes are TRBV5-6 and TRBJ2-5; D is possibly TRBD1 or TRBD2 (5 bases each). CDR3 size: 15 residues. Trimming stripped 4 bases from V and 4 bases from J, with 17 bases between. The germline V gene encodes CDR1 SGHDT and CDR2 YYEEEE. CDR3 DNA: TGTGCCAGCAGCCGTAGAGGGGCAGGCGGAGAGACCCAGTACTTC. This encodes CASSRRGAGGETQYF.

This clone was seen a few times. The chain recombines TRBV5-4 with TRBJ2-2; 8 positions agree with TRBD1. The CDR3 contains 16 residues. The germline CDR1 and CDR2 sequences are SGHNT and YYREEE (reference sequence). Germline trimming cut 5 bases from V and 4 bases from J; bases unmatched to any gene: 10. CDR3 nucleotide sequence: TGTGCCAGCAGTCGGGAGACAGGGGTTTTCACCGGGGAGCTGTTTTTT. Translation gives CASSRETGVFTGELFF.

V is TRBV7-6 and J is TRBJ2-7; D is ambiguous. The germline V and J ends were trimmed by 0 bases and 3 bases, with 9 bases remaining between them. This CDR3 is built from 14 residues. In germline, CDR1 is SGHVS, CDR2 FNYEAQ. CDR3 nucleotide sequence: TGTGCCAGCAGCTTAGCTATGAAGGGCTACGAGCAGTACTTC. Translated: CASSLAMKGYEQYF.